This T cell receptor beta chain was identified in a study of blood T cell repertoires in COVID-19. Study-wide background: Samples representing acute and convalescent COVID-19 were sourced from the United States, Italy and Spain. Sources were T cells, B-cell-depleted T cells, or PBMCs; the material itself was cDNA or gDNA.

Original data processing: Reference gene primer amplification yielded estimated nucleated cell counts. Sequenced by immunoSEQ multiplex PCR; TCRdb stores in-frame clones only, minus some. That table gives V, J and clone size, and the DNA gave D and trimming. The table shows approximately 51,000 clones, with roughly nine tenths occurring only once. Trimming took 0 bases from V and 4 from J; bases not matched to a gene: 2. CDR3 length: 16 residues. Germline loops: CDR1 MNHEY, CDR2 SVGAGI. A few counts support this clone. This clonotype originated in a man aged 40-49 years with active COVID-19. The chain uses TRBV6-5 and TRBJ2-1; 11 bases map to TRBD2. The sequenced sample was peripheral blood. This CDR3 reads CASSYSTSGTYNEQFF. Here the CDR3 DNA reads TGTGCCAGCAGTTACTCGACTAGCGGGACATACAATGAGCAGTTCTTC.